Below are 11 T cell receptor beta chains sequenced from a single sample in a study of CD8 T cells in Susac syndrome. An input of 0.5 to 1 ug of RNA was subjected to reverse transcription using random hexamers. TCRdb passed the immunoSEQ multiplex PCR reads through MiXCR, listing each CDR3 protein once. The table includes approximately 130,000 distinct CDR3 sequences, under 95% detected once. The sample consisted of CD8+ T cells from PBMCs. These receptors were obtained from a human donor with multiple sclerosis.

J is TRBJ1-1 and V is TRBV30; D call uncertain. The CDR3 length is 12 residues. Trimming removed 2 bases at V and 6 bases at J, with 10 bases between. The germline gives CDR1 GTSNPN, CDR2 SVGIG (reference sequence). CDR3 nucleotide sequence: TGTGCCTGGAGTATCGGGCGGCCTGAAGCTTTCTTT. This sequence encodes CAWSIGRPEAFF.

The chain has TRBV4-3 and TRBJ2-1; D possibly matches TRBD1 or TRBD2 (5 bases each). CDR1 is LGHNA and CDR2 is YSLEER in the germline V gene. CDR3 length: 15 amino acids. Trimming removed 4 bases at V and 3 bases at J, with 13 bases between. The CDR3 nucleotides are TGCGCCAGCAGCCCGACCGGGACGTACTACAATGAGCAGTTCTTC. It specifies CASSPTGTYYNEQFF.

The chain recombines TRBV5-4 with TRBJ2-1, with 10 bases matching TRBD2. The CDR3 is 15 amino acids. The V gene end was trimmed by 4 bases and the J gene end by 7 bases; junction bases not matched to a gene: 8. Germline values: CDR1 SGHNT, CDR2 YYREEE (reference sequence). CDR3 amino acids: CASSPLAGDGNEQFF. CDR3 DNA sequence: TGTGCCAGCAGCCCGCTAGCGGGAGATGGAAATGAGCAGTTCTTC.

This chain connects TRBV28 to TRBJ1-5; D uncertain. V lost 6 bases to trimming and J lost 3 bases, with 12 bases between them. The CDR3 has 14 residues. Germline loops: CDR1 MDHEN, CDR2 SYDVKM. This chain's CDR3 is CASRRTVDNQPQHF. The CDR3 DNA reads TGTGCCAGCAGAAGGACGGTAGACAATCAGCCCCAGCATTTT.

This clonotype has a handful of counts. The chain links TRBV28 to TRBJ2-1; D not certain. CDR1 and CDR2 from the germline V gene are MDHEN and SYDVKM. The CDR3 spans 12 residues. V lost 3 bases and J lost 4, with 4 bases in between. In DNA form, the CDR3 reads TGTGCCAGCAGTTTCGGGTACAATGAGCAGTTCTTC. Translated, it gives CASSFGYNEQFF.

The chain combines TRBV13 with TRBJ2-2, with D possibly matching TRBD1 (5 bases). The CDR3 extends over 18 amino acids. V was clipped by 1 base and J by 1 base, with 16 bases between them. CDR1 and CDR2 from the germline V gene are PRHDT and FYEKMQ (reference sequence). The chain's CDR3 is CASSLDSDTGENTGELFF. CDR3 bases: TGTGCCAGCAGCTTAGATTCGGATACAGGCGAGAACACCGGGGAGCTGTTTTTT.

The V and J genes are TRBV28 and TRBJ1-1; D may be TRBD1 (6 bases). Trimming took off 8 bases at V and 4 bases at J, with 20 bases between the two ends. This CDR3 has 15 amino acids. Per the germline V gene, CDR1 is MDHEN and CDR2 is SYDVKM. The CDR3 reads CASCQGPLDATEAFF. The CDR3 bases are TGTGCCAGCTGTCAGGGGCCGCTGGACGCCACTGAAGCTTTCTTT. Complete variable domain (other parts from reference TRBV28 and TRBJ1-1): DVKVTQSSRYLVKRTGEKVFLECVQDMDHENMFWYRQDPGLGLRLIYFSYDVKMKEKGDIPEGYSVSREKKERFSLILESASTNQTSMYLCASCQGPLDATEAFFGQGTRLTVV.

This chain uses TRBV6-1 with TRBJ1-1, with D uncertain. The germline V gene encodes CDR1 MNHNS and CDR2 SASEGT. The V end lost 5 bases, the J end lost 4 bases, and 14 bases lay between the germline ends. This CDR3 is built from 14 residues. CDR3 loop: CASSQRGGSTEAFF. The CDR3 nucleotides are TGTGCCAGCAGTCAAAGAGGAGGGAGCACTGAAGCTTTCTTT.

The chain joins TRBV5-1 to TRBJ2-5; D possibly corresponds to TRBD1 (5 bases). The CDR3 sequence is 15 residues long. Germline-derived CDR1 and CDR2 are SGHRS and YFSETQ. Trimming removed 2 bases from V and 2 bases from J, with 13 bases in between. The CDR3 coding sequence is TGCGCCAGCAGCTTCTCGACGGCAGGGCAAGAGACCCAGTACTTC. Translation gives CASSFSTAGQETQYF. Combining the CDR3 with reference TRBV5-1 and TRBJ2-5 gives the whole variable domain KAGVTQTPRYLIKTRGQQVTLSCSPISGHRSVSWYQQTPGQGLQFLFEYFSETQRNKGNFPGRFSGRQFSNSRSEMNVSTLELGDSALYLCASSFSTAGQETQYFGPGTRLLVL.

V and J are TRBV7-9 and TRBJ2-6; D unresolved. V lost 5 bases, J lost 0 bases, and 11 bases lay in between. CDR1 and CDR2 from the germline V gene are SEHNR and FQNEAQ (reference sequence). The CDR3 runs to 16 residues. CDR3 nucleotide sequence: TGTGCCAGCAGCCTGGCGGCCGTCTCTGGGGCCAACGTCCTGACTTTC. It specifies CASSLAAVSGANVLTF.

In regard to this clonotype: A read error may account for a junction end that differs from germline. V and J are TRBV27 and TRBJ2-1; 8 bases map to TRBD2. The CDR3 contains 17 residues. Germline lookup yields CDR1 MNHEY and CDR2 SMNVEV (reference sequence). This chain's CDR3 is CASSLYWSGSSNNEQFF. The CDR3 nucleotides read TGTGCCAGCAGTTTATACTGGAGCGGGAGCTCCAACAATGAGCAGTTCTTC.